The T cell receptor beta chain described here comes from a study of blood T cell repertoires in COVID-19. Libraries were prepared by immunoSEQ multiplex PCR; TCRdb keeps only in-frame clonotypes and omits some of them. The sample lists 30,000 or so clones, 80% to 90% occurring once. The sequence derives from a man older than 75 with acute or convalescent COVID-19. The specimen sequenced was peripheral blood.

CDR3 loop: CASSLVGAQPQHF. Here the CDR3 DNA reads TGCGCCAGCAGCTTGGTGGGGGCTCAGCCCCAGCATTTT. The chain combines TRBV5-1 with TRBJ1-5; tentative D call: TRBD1 (6 bases). CDR1 is SGHRS, CDR2 YFSETQ, per germline. Trimming took 0 bases from V and 6 from J, leaving 7 bases between them. This CDR3 has 13 amino acids. The full variable domain, completed using reference TRBV5-1 and TRBJ1-5, is KAGVTQTPRYLIKTRGQQVTLSCSPISGHRSVSWYQQTPGQGLQFLFEYFSETQRNKGNFPGRFSGRQFSNSRSEMNVSTLELGDSALYLCASSLVGAQPQHFGDGTRLSIL.